This T cell receptor beta chain originates from a study of blood T cell repertoires in COVID-19. Overall study: Sources were T cells, B-cell-depleted T cells, or PBMCs; the material itself was cDNA or gDNA.

The age range of participants was about 18 to 95 years, with residence in around 22 US areas. In assigning cohorts, the study relied on participant-reported clinical history. Two negative PCRs, clearance, or symptom resolution were required of recovered Cohort 3 donors. The repertoire was sequenced with immunoSEQ multiplex PCR; TCRdb's copy has only in-frame clones and lacks some. The profile covers 250,000 to 300,000 clones, with 80% to 85% appearing a single time and 3.4% taken by the ten largest. Sequenced: PBMCs or T cells enriched from blood (not recorded which). The sequence was obtained from a middle-aged man who had recovered from COVID-19.

In DNA, the CDR3 is TGTGCCAGCAGCCACGGACAGGGACTATCCTACGAGCAGTACTTC. Amino acid sequence: CASSHGQGLSYEQYF. This chain uses TRBV5-8 with TRBJ2-7, with a tentative D call TRBD1 (8 bases). Germline V gives CDR1 SGHTS, CDR2 YDEGEE. With 4 bases removed from V and 1 base from J, the gap between germline ends came to 15 bases. The CDR3 length is 15 residues. Based on the CDR3 plus reference TRBV5-8 and TRBJ2-7, the full variable domain is EAGVTQSPTHLIKTRGQQATLRCSPISGHTSVYWYQQALGLGLQFLLWYDEGEERNRGNFPPRFSGRQFPNYSSELNVNALELEDSALYLCASSHGQGLSYEQYFGPGTRLTVT.